Below are 10 T cell receptor beta chains sequenced from a single sample in a study of OX40 agonist ivuxolimab in advanced cancers. Produced via immunoSEQ multiplex PCR; TCRdb's table is partial and in-frame only. The sample shows fewer than 45,000 clones, about 90% of them seen only once. Source: CD4+ or CD8+ T cells sorted from blood, taken in a trial of the OX40 agonist ivuxolimab. These receptor sequences come from an adult with an advanced solid tumor such as melanoma, head and neck, liver or kidney cancer.

V is TRBV19 and J is TRBJ2-7, with D perhaps matching TRBD2 (6 bases). V dropped 2 bases and J dropped 7 bases, with 12 bases sitting between them. This CDR3 has 13 amino acids. Germline CDR1 is LNHDA and CDR2 is SQIVND (reference sequence). This CDR3 reads CASSIQVAGEQYF. Here the CDR3 DNA reads TGTGCCAGTAGTATACAGGTCGCGGGAGAGCAGTACTTC.

This rearrangement joins TRBV7-2 to TRBJ1-1; D gene ambiguous. The CDR3 is 15 amino acids. The ends were cut back, 1 base at V and 2 bases at J, with 11 bases in the middle. The germline V gene has CDR1 SGHTA and CDR2 FQGNSA. The DNA for the CDR3 is TGTGCCAGCAGCTTAGGTGGAGGGCCTAACACTGAAGCTTTCTTT. Protein: CASSLGGGPNTEAFF.

The chain employs TRBV7-6 and TRBJ2-2; D remains unclear. Germline V gene data show CDR1 as SGHVS and CDR2 as FNYEAQ. The CDR3 runs 13 residues. V lost 0 bases and J lost 7, with 6 bases in between. The CDR3 region has the DNA TGTGCCAGCAGCTTAGCAAATCACGGGGAGCTGTTTTTT. Protein: CASSLANHGELFF.

V gene TRBV5-4 combines with J gene TRBJ2-5; tentatively, D is TRBD1 or TRBD2 (5 bases each). Trimming took off 4 bases at V and 5 bases at J, with 18 bases between the two ends. Germline values: CDR1 SGHNT, CDR2 YYREEE (reference sequence). The CDR3 length is 15 residues. The CDR3 DNA follows: TGTGCCAGCAGCCCCGTCGACAGCGGTTGGGAGACCCAGTACTTC. Amino acid sequence: CASSPVDSGWETQYF. The full variable domain, completed using reference TRBV5-4 and TRBJ2-5, is ETGVTQSPTHLIKTRGQQVTLRCSSQSGHNTVSWYQQALGQGPQFIFQYYREEENGRGNFPPRFSGLQFPNYSSELNVNALELDDSALYLCASSPVDSGWETQYFGPGTRLLVL.

The chain combines TRBV27 with TRBJ2-7, with 7 bases that match TRBD1. V lost 1 base and J lost 3; bases outside the gene matches: 3. Germline loops: CDR1 MNHEY, CDR2 SMNVEV (reference sequence). The CDR3 has 14 amino acids. CDR3 residues: CASSLWRTGYEQYF. For the CDR3, the DNA is TGTGCCAGCAGTTTATGGAGGACAGGCTACGAGCAGTACTTC.

V usage is TRBV5-1 and J usage is TRBJ2-7; tentative D call: TRBD1 (6 bases). Trimming took 2 bases from V and 5 from J, leaving 14 bases between them. The germline V gene encodes CDR1 SGHRS and CDR2 YFSETQ. The CDR3 spans 14 residues. CDR3 sequence: CASSFSGRDNEQYF. The CDR3 bases are TGCGCCAGCAGCTTCTCGGGCAGGGACAACGAGCAGTACTTC.

This clone is a singleton in its sample. The chain joins TRBV11-2 to TRBJ2-5; 11 bases agree with TRBD1. Germline V CDR1 and CDR2: SGHAT, FQNNGV. The V and J ends lost 5 bases and 5 bases, in that order; junction bases with no gene match: 7. This CDR3 is 15 amino acids long. CDR3 coding DNA: TGTGCCAGCAGCCCTGGACAGGGGGCTAGCGAGACCCAGTACTTC. This sequence encodes CASSPGQGASETQYF.

A single count supports this clone. V is TRBV4-3 and J is TRBJ2-6, with D uncertain. Germline V CDR1 and CDR2: LGHNA, YSLEER. The CDR3 extends over 16 amino acids. V shed 2 bases and J shed 4 bases, with 12 bases lying between them. The CDR3 region has the DNA TGCGCCAGCAGCCAATTAAGGACCTTGGGGGCCAACGTCCTGACTTTC. Translating it yields CASSQLRTLGANVLTF.

The chain recombines TRBV5-4 with TRBJ2-2, with 7 bases matching TRBD2. The CDR3 covers 15 residues. Trimming took 1 base from V and 1 from J; bases not matched to a gene: 1. Germline V CDR1 and CDR2: SGHNT, YYREEE (reference sequence). CDR3 bases: TGTGCCAGCAGCTTGTTAGCGGGGAACACCGGGGAGCTGTTTTTT. It encodes CASSLLAGNTGELFF. Together with reference TRBV5-4 and TRBJ2-2, the CDR3 gives the full variable domain: ETGVTQSPTHLIKTRGQQVTLRCSSQSGHNTVSWYQQALGQGPQFIFQYYREEENGRGNFPPRFSGLQFPNYSSELNVNALELDDSALYLCASSLLAGNTGELFFGEGSRLTVL.

The chain employs TRBV9 and TRBJ1-4, with TRBD1 identical over 8 bases. The CDR3 is 14 residues long. V shed 4 bases, J shed 7 bases, and the junction held 6 bases outside the gene matches. Germline V lookup: CDR1 SGDLS, CDR2 YYNGEE. CDR3 residues: CASSQTGVGEKLFF. CDR3 nucleotide sequence: TGTGCCAGCAGCCAGACAGGGGTAGGTGAAAAACTGTTTTTT.